This TCR beta chain was recovered during a study of blood T cells in healthy people across ages. Per individual sample, total RNA of at least 5.5 micrograms was extracted. This CDR3 has 14 amino acids. Trimming took 8 bases from V and 1 from J, leaving 11 bases between them. A second roughly 7 to 12 cycle PCR used barcoded and J-beta primers. MiXCR was run by TCRdb on the 5' RACE reads, yielding one entry per CDR3 protein. The data contain approximately 800,000 distinct CDR3 sequences, 25% to 30% of them singletons. The same sample was also used in a study of T cells of mothers and their children. That paper states: Versus unrelated pairs, overlap was slightly higher in related mother-child pairs, without reaching significance.

The chain recombines TRBV12-3 or TRBV12-4 with TRBJ1-4; D remains ambiguous. The sample was blood. This sequence was found in a boy aged 5-17 years in good health. CDR3: CASAAGITNEKLFF. As DNA, the CDR3 is TGTGCCAGCGCCGCCGGGATAACTAATGAAAAACTGTTTTTT.